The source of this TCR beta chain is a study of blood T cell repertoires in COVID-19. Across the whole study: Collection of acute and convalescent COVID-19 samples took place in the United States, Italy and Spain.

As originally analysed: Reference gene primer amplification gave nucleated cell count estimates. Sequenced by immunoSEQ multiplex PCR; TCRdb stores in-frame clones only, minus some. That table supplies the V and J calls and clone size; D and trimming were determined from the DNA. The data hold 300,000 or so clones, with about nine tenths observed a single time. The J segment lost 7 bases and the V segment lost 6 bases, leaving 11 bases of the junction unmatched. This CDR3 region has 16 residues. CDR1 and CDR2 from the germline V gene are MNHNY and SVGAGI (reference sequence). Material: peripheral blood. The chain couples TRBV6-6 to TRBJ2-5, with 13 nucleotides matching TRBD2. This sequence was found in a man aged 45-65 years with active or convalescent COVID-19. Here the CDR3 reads CASRSELAGGPGTQYF. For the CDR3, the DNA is TGTGCCAGCAGAAGCGAACTAGCGGGGGGGCCCGGGACCCAGTACTTC.